The 2 T cell receptor beta chains in this list originate from one sample, sequenced in a study of shared clonotypes between healthy human individuals. Sequenced by immunoSEQ multiplex PCR; TCRdb stores in-frame clones only, minus some. The sample holds about 1 million clones, more than 60% seen once. Input material: memory CD4+ T cells sorted from blood. Described subset: CD45RA-negative fraction. Receptors were obtained from a man between 18 and 35 years old in good health.

The chain has TRBV18 and TRBJ2-1; D tentatively reads TRBD1 or TRBD2 (7 bases each). The germline CDR1 and CDR2 sequences are KGHSH and LQKENI. The CDR3 is 16 residues long. Trimming shortened V by 3 bases and J by 7 bases, and 19 bases separated the two germline ends. The CDR3 region is CASSPTVTRGGNEQFF. Here the CDR3 DNA reads TGTGCCAGCTCACCGACGGTGACCAGGGGGGGTAATGAGCAGTTCTTC.

Written as DNA, the CDR3 is TGCGCCAGCAGCTTGAGTACTAGCGGGAACGGGGAGCTGTTTTTT. Translated, it gives CASSLSTSGNGELFF. This sequence joins TRBV5-1 and TRBJ2-2; 10 positions agree with TRBD2. V was pared by 1 base and J by 7 bases, with 4 bases of the junction left unmatched. In germline, CDR1 is SGHRS, CDR2 YFSETQ. The CDR3 covers 15 residues.